A single sample gave rise to the 24 T cell receptor beta chains below, sequenced in a study of long-term antiretroviral therapy in people with HIV. Survey level was the resolution at which the v3.0 immunoSEQ assay ran. Clones were sequenced by immunoSEQ multiplex PCR, and TCRdb holds only the in-frame ones, with some missing. This sample has fewer than 40,000 clones, with around 80% found just once. Sequences were derived from unsorted PBMCs, sampled 3.1 years after starting antiretroviral therapy. These receptors came from a woman in her forties or fifties with HIV.

This sequence joins TRBV11-3 and TRBJ2-5, with TRBD2 matching over 13 bases. The CDR3 consists of 15 residues. Germline-derived CDR1 and CDR2 are SGHNT and YENEEA. Germline trimming cut 5 bases from V and 4 bases from J; bases unmatched to any gene: 4. The CDR3 sequence is CASSQGLAGIETQYF. The DNA of the CDR3 is TGTGCCAGCAGCCAGGGACTAGCGGGGATAGAGACCCAGTACTTC. The whole variable domain, filled in from reference TRBV11-3 and TRBJ2-5, reads EAGVVQSPRYKIIEKKQPVAFWCNPISGHNTLYWYLQNLGQGPELLIRYENEEAVDDSQLPKDRFSAERLKGVDSTLKIQPAELGDSAVYLCASSQGLAGIETQYFGPGTRLLVL.

The genes are TRBV4-1 and TRBJ2-2, with 8 bases aligning to TRBD2. The CDR3 is 16 residues long. V was clipped by 1 base and J by 3 bases; unmatched bases: 4. CDR1 and CDR2 (germline): MGHRA, YSYEKL. CDR3 nucleotide sequence: TGCGCCAGCAGCCAAGTGTCAGCGGGAGACACCGGGGAGCTGTTTTTT. Translation: CASSQVSAGDTGELFF.

The chain carries TRBV15 and TRBJ2-7, with TRBD1 matching 7 bases. The CDR3 is 14 amino acids. From germline, CDR1 is LNHNV and CDR2 YYDKDF (reference sequence). The V gene end was trimmed by 9 bases and the J gene end by 0 bases; junction bases not matched to a gene: 8. CDR3 coding DNA: TGTGCCACGGAACGACAGGGTTCCTCCTACGAGCAGTACGTC. Amino acids: CATERQGSSYEQYV.

This CDR3 is CASSIAQRNTEAFF. DNA for the CDR3: TGTGCCAGTAGTATTGCACAGCGCAACACTGAAGCTTTCTTT. The chain uses TRBV19 and TRBJ1-1; D is uncertain. The CDR3 consists of 14 residues. Trimming left V 3 bases short and J 2 bases short, with 10 bases between. Germline V gives CDR1 LNHDA, CDR2 SQIVND (reference sequence).

This clone has a handful of counts. The chain employs TRBV18 and TRBJ1-6, with D tentatively TRBD1 (6 bases). There are 15 residues in the CDR3. The germline CDR1 and CDR2 sequences are KGHSH and LQKENI. V lost 3 bases and J 7 bases, leaving 13 bases between the germline ends. CDR3: CASSPWKGVNSPLHF. CDR3 bases: TGTGCCAGCTCACCGTGGAAGGGGGTAAATTCACCCCTCCACTTT. The variable domain in full, with the rest retrieved from reference TRBV18 and TRBJ1-6, is NAGVMQNPRHLVRRRGQEARLRCSPMKGHSHVYWYRQLPEEGLKFMVYLQKENIIDESGMPKERFSAEFPKEGPSILRIQQVVRGDSAAYFCASSPWKGVNSPLHFGNGTRLTVT.

This chain connects TRBV10-2 to TRBJ1-2; possible D gene TRBD1, 5 bases. The CDR3 runs to 14 residues. Germline assignment: CDR1 WSHSY and CDR2 SAAADI. Trimming stripped 7 bases from V and 4 bases from J, with 16 bases between. In DNA form, the CDR3 reads TGCGCCAGCATTCCCTTGGGGGGAGGCTATGGCTACACCTTC. Amino acid sequence: CASIPLGGGYGYTF.

This chain connects TRBV25-1 to TRBJ1-1; D gene uncertain. V lost 2 bases to trimming and J lost 5 bases, with 9 bases between them. This CDR3 has 13 residues. Germline V lookup: CDR1 MGHDK, CDR2 SYGVNS. CDR3 DNA: TGTGCCAGCAGTGAAGTCACCAGAACTGAAGCTTTCTTT. Encoded protein: CASSEVTRTEAFF.

The chain couples TRBV6-5 to TRBJ2-7, with D unresolved. Germline CDR1 reads MNHEY; CDR2 reads SVGAGI. The CDR3 covers 13 residues. The V end was cut by 4 bases, the J end by 0 bases, with 7 bases between. The CDR3 region has the DNA TGTGCCAGCAGTTCTGGACGCTCCTACGAGCAGTACTTC. This sequence encodes CASSSGRSYEQYF.

The sample holds a few counts of this clone. The J gene is TRBJ2-5, the V gene TRBV5-1; TRBD1 matches at 7 bases. The CDR3 is 14 amino acids. In germline, CDR1 is SGHRS, CDR2 YFSETQ. Germline trimming cut 3 bases from V and 1 base from J; bases unmatched to any gene: 3. CDR3: CASSWTGSQETQYF. Written as DNA, the CDR3 is TGCGCCAGCAGCTGGACAGGAAGCCAAGAGACCCAGTACTTC.

The rearrangement joins TRBV19 to TRBJ2-5, with TRBD2 matching over 7 bases. The germline CDR1 and CDR2 sequences are LNHDA and SQIVND (reference sequence). V lost 1 base to trimming and J lost 1 base; unmatched junction nucleotides: 0. The CDR3 consists of 14 residues. The CDR3 DNA follows: TGTGCCAGTAGTATAGGGACTAGCCAAGAGACCCAGTACTTC. Its protein product is CASSIGTSQETQYF.

The chain employs TRBV11-2 and TRBJ1-2; possibly TRBD1 for D (5 bases). This CDR3 is built from 14 residues. Germline CDR1 SGHAT, CDR2 FQNNGV. V gave up 1 base and J gave up 3 bases, with 9 bases separating them. The CDR3 DNA is TGTGCCAGCAGCTTAGTGGGGGGACACTATGGCTACACCTTC. The encoded protein is CASSLVGGHYGYTF.

The chain employs TRBV9 and TRBJ2-4; 8 positions agree with TRBD1. Trimming removed 3 bases from V and 7 bases from J; junction bases left unmatched: 9. Germline values: CDR1 SGDLS, CDR2 YYNGEE. The CDR3 is 15 amino acids. CDR3 sequence: CASSGWDRKVNIQYF. The DNA of the CDR3 is TGTGCCAGCAGCGGCTGGGACAGGAAAGTGAACATTCAGTACTTC.

This clone appeared once. CDR3 in amino acids: CASSLEWTSGGSEADTQYF. In DNA, the CDR3 is TGTGCCAGCAGCTTAGAATGGACTAGCGGGGGGAGCGAGGCAGATACGCAGTATTTT. This chain joins TRBV7-9 and TRBJ2-3, with 14 bases matching TRBD2. CDR1 and CDR2 (germline): SEHNR, FQNEAQ (reference sequence). With 1 base clipped from V and 4 bases from J, the junction kept 10 bases outside the gene matches. The length of the CDR3 is 19 residues.

V gene TRBV5-1 combines with J gene TRBJ1-1, with 8 nucleotides matching TRBD1. The V gene's germline CDR1 is SGHRS and CDR2 YFSETQ. J gave up 0 bases and V 4 bases, and 11 bases lay outside the gene matches. CDR3 length: 17 residues. CDR3 amino acids: CASSRGTGRTLNTEAFF. CDR3 DNA sequence: TGCGCCAGCAGCCGAGGGACAGGCCGAACCCTGAACACTGAAGCTTTCTTT.

The V and J genes are TRBV4-1 and TRBJ1-4, with D unresolved. The CDR3 is 15 residues long. Germline V gene lookup returns CDR1 MGHRA and CDR2 YSYEKL. V dropped 2 bases and J dropped 7 bases, with 14 bases sitting between them. This chain's CDR3 is CASSQTGSGGEKLFF. CDR3 DNA sequence: TGCGCCAGCAGCCAAACCGGGTCGGGTGGTGAAAAACTGTTTTTT.

The CDR3 spells CASSQGLNGLGNQPQHF. In DNA form, the CDR3 reads TGCGCCAGCAGCCAAGGGTTGAACGGTTTGGGCAATCAGCCCCAGCATTTT. The chain joins TRBV4-1 to TRBJ1-5; D not certain. Trimming removed 1 base at V and 2 bases at J, with 15 bases between. The germline CDR1 and CDR2 sequences are MGHRA and YSYEKL. The CDR3 runs 17 residues.

The J gene is TRBJ2-1, the V gene TRBV5-6; D may correspond to TRBD1 or TRBD2 (5 bases each). From germline, CDR1 is SGHDT and CDR2 YYEEEE. V lost 4 bases to trimming and J lost 6 bases, with 14 bases between them. CDR3 size: 14 residues. CDR3: CASSRGPVPNEQFF. CDR3 DNA sequence: TGTGCCAGCAGCCGGGGACCTGTACCCAATGAGCAGTTCTTC.

V gene TRBV5-4 combines with J gene TRBJ1-2; D may be TRBD1 (5 bases). The CDR3 extends over 13 amino acids. The ends were cut back, 4 bases at V and 5 bases at J, with 12 bases in the middle. CDR1 is SGHNT, CDR2 YYREEE, per germline (reference sequence). In DNA, the CDR3 is TGTGCCAGCAGCGAGGGGACTCAATATGGCTACACCTTC. Translation gives CASSEGTQYGYTF.

The rearrangement uses TRBV30 and TRBJ1-1; maybe TRBD1 (5 bases). Germline V lookup: CDR1 GTSNPN, CDR2 SVGIG (reference sequence). The CDR3 is made up of 13 amino acids. V lost 7 bases and J lost 0, with 12 bases in between. In DNA, the CDR3 is TGTGCCTACTCCAGGGACTTGAACACTGAAGCTTTCTTT. Its protein is CAYSRDLNTEAFF.

The J gene is TRBJ1-1, the V gene TRBV19; D remains unclear. CDR1 and CDR2 (germline): LNHDA, SQIVND (reference sequence). The CDR3 consists of 15 residues. V was trimmed by 4 bases and J by 4 bases, leaving 16 bases between them. DNA of the CDR3: TGTGCCAGTAGTACATGGATAGGTCGGGGCACTGAAGCTTTCTTT. This sequence encodes CASSTWIGRGTEAFF.

V gene TRBV25-1 combines with J gene TRBJ1-1; D is possibly TRBD1 (5 bases). Germline CDR1 reads MGHDK; CDR2 reads SYGVNS. Trimming removed 2 bases from V and 4 bases from J, with 20 bases in between. The CDR3 is 17 residues long. The CDR3 nucleotides read TGTGCCAGCAGTGAACCCGGGGCACTCGGGCTGTCCACTGAAGCTTTCTTT. Translated, it gives CASSEPGALGLSTEAFF.

The chain uses TRBV2 and TRBJ1-1; 12 positions agree with TRBD1. J was trimmed by 5 bases and V by 7 bases; bases with no gene match: 8. CDR3 length: 15 amino acids. Germline CDR1 reads SNHLY; CDR2 reads FYNNEI. DNA for the CDR3: TGTGCCAGCACCCCGGGACAGGGGGCTAGAACTGAAGCTTTCTTT. It codes for CASTPGQGARTEAFF.

This clone occurred once. The V and J genes are TRBV10-3 and TRBJ2-2, with TRBD1 matching over 7 bases. With 4 bases clipped from V and 0 bases from J, the junction kept 5 bases outside the gene matches. The length of the CDR3 is 16 residues. From germline, CDR1 is ENHRY and CDR2 SYGVKD. CDR3 nucleotide sequence: TGTGCCATCAGTGTCGGACAGGTTACGAACACCGGGGAGCTGTTTTTT. Its protein is CAISVGQVTNTGELFF.

V gene TRBV7-3 combines with J gene TRBJ2-3; 8 nucleotides match TRBD2. Germline loops: CDR1 SGHTA, CDR2 FQGTGA. The CDR3 has 15 amino acids. J lost 3 bases, V lost 1 base, and 3 bases had no gene match. CDR3 nucleotide sequence: TGTGCCAGCAGCTTAATCGGGGGGGCAACAGATACGCAGTATTTT. Its protein product is CASSLIGGATDTQYF.